These 7 T cell receptor beta chains came from one sample sequenced in a study of blood T cell repertoires in COVID-19. Here immunoSEQ multiplex PCR was the method, and the copy in TCRdb shows in-frame clones only, minus some. The data hold tens of thousands of clones, with more than 75% observed a single time. Sequences were obtained from peripheral blood. Receptors originate from a human donor in a cohort sampled during active COVID-19.

This clone appeared a single time. This chain uses TRBV9 with TRBJ2-2, with TRBD2 matching over 13 bases. V was pared by 4 bases and J by 3 bases, with 6 bases of the junction left unmatched. Germline V lookup: CDR1 SGDLS, CDR2 YYNGEE. CDR3 length: 17 amino acids. CDR3 in amino acids: CASSTGLAGPDTGELFF. The CDR3 nucleotides read TGTGCCAGCAGCACGGGACTAGCGGGGCCTGACACCGGGGAGCTGTTTTTT.

CDR3 sequence (DNA): TGTGCCAGCAGCTGGACATTGAGCTCCTACAATGAGCAGTTCTTC. This gives the protein CASSWTLSSYNEQFF. The chain employs TRBV6-5 and TRBJ2-1; D may be TRBD1 (5 bases). In germline, CDR1 is MNHEY, CDR2 SVGAGI. V was cut by 6 bases and J by 0 bases, with 12 bases left in between. The CDR3 consists of 15 residues.

The rearrangement joins TRBV18 to TRBJ1-6; D gene unclear. CDR3 length: 15 residues. V was trimmed by 1 base and J by 8 bases, leaving 12 bases between them. Germline CDR1 and CDR2: KGHSH and LQKENI. DNA for the CDR3: TGTGCCAGCTCACCACTAGAGGGTTTGGATTCACCCCTCCACTTT. It yields the protein CASSPLEGLDSPLHF.

The rearrangement uses TRBV19 and TRBJ2-7; perhaps TRBD1 as D (5 bases). CDR3 size: 17 residues. Trimming removed 2 bases at V and 2 bases at J, with 19 bases between. The germline gives CDR1 LNHDA, CDR2 SQIVND (reference sequence). In nucleotides, the CDR3 is TGTGCCAGTAGTATATGGTATGGACACTCTCCTGCCTACGAGCAGTACTTC. Translated, it gives CASSIWYGHSPAYEQYF. The whole variable domain, remainder taken from reference TRBV19 and TRBJ2-7, is DGGITQSPKYLFRKEGQNVTLSCEQNLNHDAMYWYRQDPGQGLRLIYYSQIVNDFQKGDIAEGYSVSREKKESFPLTVTSAQKNPTAFYLCASSIWYGHSPAYEQYFGPGTRLTVT.

J is TRBJ2-1 and V is TRBV28; TRBD1 agrees at 10 bases. V gave up 6 bases and J gave up 7 bases; unmatched junction bases: 9. The CDR3 has 15 amino acids. Germline assignment: CDR1 MDHEN and CDR2 SYDVKM. The DNA of the CDR3 is TGTGCCAGCAGGCACGGGACAGGGGAGGGGAATGAGCAGTTCTTC. Translated, it gives CASRHGTGEGNEQFF.

This chain links TRBV7-8 with TRBJ2-2; a weak D match, TRBD2 (6 bases). Between the trimmed V and J ends, which lost 6 bases and 1 base, there was a span of 18 bases. The CDR3 spans 17 residues. The germline V gene encodes CDR1 SGHVS and CDR2 FQNEAQ. In DNA, the CDR3 is TGTGCCAGCAGACTCATCTCGGCGGGATGGAACACCGGGGAGCTGTTTTTT. Its protein is CASRLISAGWNTGELFF.

The chain is built from TRBV4-3 and TRBJ2-1; D is unclear. The CDR3 is made up of 15 amino acids. Germline V CDR1 and CDR2: LGHNA, YSLEER. With 3 bases removed from V and 7 bases from J, the gap between germline ends came to 16 bases. The CDR3 bases are TGCGCCAGCAGCCAGACTCGAGCACGTAGGAATGAGCAGTTCTTC. This codes for CASSQTRARRNEQFF.